This T cell receptor (beta chain) is from a study of cytomegalovirus exposure and HLA in healthy donors. Only in-frame clones appear in the TCRdb table, and some are missing; sequencing was by immunoSEQ multiplex PCR. The sample shows about 150,000 clones, around 84% of them seen only once. The CDR3 loop spans 13 amino acids. Germline V lookup: CDR1 SGHNT, CDR2 YYREEE (reference sequence). Trimming cost V 1 base and J 8 bases, with 12 bases left between them. This TCR came from a human donor in good health. Sequencing input: PBMCs. The rearrangement links TRBV5-4 to TRBJ1-2, with a tentative D call TRBD1 (6 bases). DNA for the CDR3: TGTGCCAGCAGCTTGAAGGGGGGGCGAGGCTACACCTTC. This encodes CASSLKGGRGYTF.